A single sample is the source of the 11 T cell receptor beta chains below, sequenced in a study of blood T cells in healthy people across ages (dated by TCRdb to between 2015 and 2017). Library prep was done by 5' RACE. This sample was sequenced with an Illumina HiSeq 2500. The second PCR ran for roughly 6 to 11 cycles and used a J-beta primer mix along with a sample-barcoded 5' primer. In TCRdb, the public reads were trimmed at Q25 with fastp and aligned with MiXCR, with productive beta chains retained. Rows with one shared CDR3 protein collapse into an entry with the most common genes and DNA. The sample table shows around 800,000 distinct CDR3 sequences, and 53% are seen once. About 38% of the sample goes to the ten largest clones. The sample was blood. Source of these receptors: a man older than 75 in good health.

This chain joins TRBV12-3 or TRBV12-4 and TRBJ2-1; D might be TRBD2 (6 bases). CDR3 length: 14 residues. V gave up 7 bases and J gave up 7 bases, with 17 bases separating them. The CDR3 region has the DNA TGTGCCAGCAAGTCCGAGGAGGGTTGGAATGAGCAGTTCTTC. Protein: CASKSEEGWNEQFF.

The gene calls are TRBV12-3 or TRBV12-4 and TRBJ1-5, with a weak D call TRBD1 (6 bases). The V end was cut by 3 bases, the J end by 3 bases, with 12 bases between. CDR3 length: 15 amino acids. The CDR3: CASSFLMGANQPQHF. The CDR3 DNA follows: TGTGCCAGCAGTTTTCTTATGGGGGCCAATCAGCCCCAGCATTTT.

This clonotype was observed many times. The rearrangement joins TRBV12-3 or TRBV12-4 to TRBJ2-7; D is unclear. The V and J ends lost 5 bases and 1 base respectively, with 9 bases between them. CDR3 length equals 13 residues. CDR3 in amino acids: CASSVYESYEQYF. CDR3 nucleotides: TGTGCCAGCAGTGTTTACGAGTCCTACGAGCAGTACTTC.

Only a few counts were recorded for this clonotype. V is TRBV5-1 and J is TRBJ2-7; D could derive from TRBD1 or TRBD2 (5 bases each). Germline CDR1 and CDR2: SGHRS and YFSETQ. V was pared by 1 base and J by 2 bases, with 13 bases between. The CDR3 is made up of 15 amino acids. CDR3 in amino acids: CASSLRGDGAYEQYF. For the CDR3, the DNA is TGCGCCAGCAGCTTGAGAGGGGACGGAGCCTACGAGCAGTACTTC.

Comments on this clonotype: One end of the junction fails to match germline, which may point to a read error. The rearrangement uses TRBV7-9 and TRBJ2-3, with D uncertain. This CDR3 has 13 amino acids. Germline-derived CDR1 and CDR2 are SEHNR and FQNEAQ (reference sequence). CDR3 loop: CASSLGLTDAQYF. The CDR3 DNA reads as TGTGCCAGCAGCTTAGGGCTCACAGATGCGCAGTATTTT.

In this sample, this clonotype turned up a few times. The chain links TRBV20-1 to TRBJ1-5; D not certain. CDR1 DFQATT and CDR2 SNEGSKA come from the germline V gene (reference sequence). The CDR3 contains 13 residues. With 2 bases removed from V and 2 bases from J, the gap between germline ends came to 7 bases. CDR3 amino acids: CSARREGNQPQHF. The CDR3 DNA reads TGCAGTGCTAGACGCGAAGGCAATCAGCCCCAGCATTTT.

This clonotype occurred a few times. This sequence joins TRBV6-1 and TRBJ2-7; 8 positions match TRBD1. The CDR3 is 17 amino acids. Germline CDR1 MNHNS, CDR2 SASEGT. The junction had 10 bases not matched to a gene; V was cut back by 0 bases and J by 3 bases. The chain's CDR3 is CASSEAGRWTGNYEQYF. CDR3 DNA sequence: TGTGCCAGCAGTGAAGCCGGACGATGGACAGGGAACTACGAGCAGTACTTC.

This clonotype was seen at least ten times. The chain carries TRBV28 and TRBJ1-1; D might be TRBD1 (6 bases). Germline CDR1 is MDHEN and CDR2 is SYDVKM. Between the trimmed V and J ends, which lost 6 bases and 5 bases, there was a span of 19 bases. This CDR3 contains 15 residues. The CDR3 spells CASSPRLQGGTEAFF. CDR3 DNA sequence: TGTGCCAGCAGCCCCAGACTCCAAGGGGGGACTGAAGCTTTCTTT. Full variable domain (outside the CDR3, taken from reference TRBV28 and TRBJ1-1): DVKVTQSSRYLVKRTGEKVFLECVQDMDHENMFWYRQDPGLGLRLIYFSYDVKMKEKGDIPEGYSVSREKKERFSLILESASTNQTSMYLCASSPRLQGGTEAFFGQGTRLTVV.

The chain combines TRBV11-2 with TRBJ2-3; D remains unclear. Germline lookup yields CDR1 SGHAT and CDR2 FQNNGV. The V end lost 5 bases, the J end lost 14 bases, and 23 bases lay between the germline ends. There are 14 residues in the CDR3. CDR3 sequence: CASSRTALGGYAYF. The CDR3 DNA sequence: TGTGCCAGCAGCCGGACCGCGCTCGGCGGATACGCGTATTTT.

This clonotype was recorded a few times. The chain carries TRBV5-1 and TRBJ2-3; D is perhaps TRBD2 (6 bases). Trimming took off 5 bases at V and 14 bases at J, with 24 bases between the two ends. Germline values: CDR1 SGHRS, CDR2 YFSETQ. This CDR3 region has 14 residues. The CDR3 DNA reads as TGCGCCAGCAGATCGGGACTGAGCCCCAGATACGCGTATTTT. Its translation is CASRSGLSPRYAYF.

DNA of the CDR3: TGTGCCAGCAGCCGAAGGTGGGGAGGAGAAAAACTGTTTTTT. Its translation: CASSRRWGGEKLFF. The genes are TRBV3-1 and TRBJ1-4, with D unresolved. Per germline, CDR1 LGHDT and CDR2 YNNKEL (reference sequence). Trimming shortened V by 4 bases and J by 8 bases, and 14 bases separated the two germline ends. This CDR3 is built from 14 residues.